These T cell receptor beta chains were read from a single sample in a study of T-cell memory formation after mild COVID-19. In TCRdb, the 5' RACE reads were re-called with MiXCR into one record per CDR3 protein. The data show 110,000 or so distinct CDR3 sequences, around a fifth seen once. Sequencing was performed on PBMCs or a T cell subset sorted from them (not recorded which). The receptors here all came from a man aged 18-30 years who had mild COVID-19 (a few samples of this study predate the infection). Cell type and time point are not known. The CDR3 runs from the conserved cysteine through the conserved F or W. The order of the fields is V gene, clone size, J gene, D gene, CDR3 DNA, CDR3 protein. The D gene is left open where the match is weak. Part of the rows lack a size; the others show once, few, many or a class for expanded clones.

v_call: TRBV6-4; clone_size: .; j_call: TRBJ2-3; d_call: .; cdr3_nt: TGTGCCAGCAGTGACTCGGACGGAACTGAAACGCAGTATTTT; cdr3_aa: CASSDSDGTETQYF
v_call: TRBV7-2; clone_size: few; j_call: TRBJ1-2; d_call: .; cdr3_nt: TGTGCCAGCAGCTTATATTTGGGGGCCGGCTATGGCTACACCTTC; cdr3_aa: CASSLYLGAGYGYTF
v_call: TRBV27; clone_size: .; j_call: TRBJ2-5; d_call: .; cdr3_nt: TGTGCCAGCAGTTTATTGGCAGGGAGAGAGACCCAGTACTTC; cdr3_aa: CASSLLAGRETQYF
v_call: TRBV2; clone_size: few; j_call: TRBJ2-7; d_call: .; cdr3_nt: TGTGCCAGCACCTGGGCCCGATACGAGCAGTACTTC; cdr3_aa: CASTWARYEQYF
v_call: TRBV30; clone_size: .; j_call: TRBJ1-5; d_call: .; cdr3_nt: TGTGCCTGGAGCGCGGTACTAAATCAGCCCCAGCATTTT; cdr3_aa: CAWSAVLNQPQHF
v_call: TRBV6-2/TRBV6-3; clone_size: few; j_call: TRBJ2-1; d_call: .; cdr3_nt: TGTGCCAGCTACCCGACCGCAATACTCCCCTACAATGAGCAGTTCTTC; cdr3_aa: CASYPTAILPYNEQFF
v_call: TRBV7-9; clone_size: .; j_call: TRBJ1-1; d_call: TRBD1; cdr3_nt: TGTGCCAGCAGCACGACGACAGGGGCGAACACTGAAGCTTTCTTT; cdr3_aa: CASSTTTGANTEAFF
v_call: TRBV5-5; clone_size: few; j_call: TRBJ1-1; d_call: .; cdr3_nt: TGTGCCAGCAGCCGGAGGGGGGGGAACACTGAAGCTTTCTTT; cdr3_aa: CASSRRGGNTEAFF
v_call: TRBV12-3/TRBV12-4; clone_size: .; j_call: TRBJ1-2; d_call: TRBD1; cdr3_nt: TGTGCCAGCCGGTCAGGGGGCGGTGGCTACACCTTC; cdr3_aa: CASRSGGGGYTF
v_call: TRBV7-8; clone_size: .; j_call: TRBJ2-2; d_call: TRBD1; cdr3_nt: TGTGCCAGCAGCTCAAAACAGGGGACCGGGGAGCTGTTTTTT; cdr3_aa: CASSSKQGTGELFF
v_call: TRBV4-1; clone_size: .; j_call: TRBJ1-1; d_call: .; cdr3_nt: TGCGCCAGCAGCCAAAGTATCAGCCCAGCTTTCTTT; cdr3_aa: CASSQSISPAFF
v_call: TRBV4-1; clone_size: few; j_call: TRBJ2-5; d_call: .; cdr3_nt: TGCGCCAGCAGCCAAGTTCCGCAGCAAGAGACCCAGTACTTC; cdr3_aa: CASSQVPQQETQYF
v_call: TRBV3-1; clone_size: few; j_call: TRBJ2-1; d_call: TRBD2; cdr3_nt: TGTGCCAGCAGCCAAGGCCCTGGGACTAGCGGGGATCTGAGCTCCTACAATGAGCAGTTCTTC; cdr3_aa: CASSQGPGTSGDLSSYNEQFF
v_call: TRBV7-8; clone_size: few; j_call: TRBJ1-2; d_call: .; cdr3_nt: TGTGCCAGCAGCCCTGTCGGAGGCGGCTACACCTTC; cdr3_aa: CASSPVGGGYTF
v_call: TRBV9; clone_size: .; j_call: TRBJ1-4; d_call: .; cdr3_nt: TGTGCCAGCAGCGTAGGATGGGGAGGAGAAGACGAAAAACTGTTTTTT; cdr3_aa: CASSVGWGGEDEKLFF
v_call: TRBV21-1; clone_size: few; j_call: TRBJ1-2; d_call: .; cdr3_nt: TGTGCCAGCAGCAAAAGGGGGAGACAGACTAACTATGGCTACACCTTC; cdr3_aa: CASSKRGRQTNYGYTF
v_call: TRBV12-3/TRBV12-4; clone_size: few; j_call: TRBJ1-2; d_call: .; cdr3_nt: TGTGCCAGCAGCTTGGAGGGTTTAGCTAACTATGGCTACACCTTC; cdr3_aa: CASSLEGLANYGYTF
v_call: TRBV6-5; clone_size: .; j_call: TRBJ2-3; d_call: TRBD2; cdr3_nt: TGTGCCAGCAGCTACACTAGCGGGGGGGCCGCAGATACGCAGTATTTT; cdr3_aa: CASSYTSGGAADTQYF
v_call: TRBV7-2; clone_size: .; j_call: TRBJ2-3; d_call: .; cdr3_nt: TGTGCCAGCAGCTCCCCCCCGACACCAGATACGCAGTATTTT; cdr3_aa: CASSSPPTPDTQYF
v_call: TRBV4-1; clone_size: once; j_call: TRBJ1-1; d_call: .; cdr3_nt: TGCGCCAGCAGCCAAGAGGGAACCCTGAACACTGAAGCTTTCTTT; cdr3_aa: CASSQEGTLNTEAFF